This T cell receptor beta chain came from a study of blood T cell repertoires in COVID-19. Turning to the study itself: T cells, B-cell-depleted T cells, or PBMCs supplied cDNA or gDNA.

Germline CDR1 reads SQVTM; CDR2 reads ANQGSEA. With 7 bases removed from V and 3 bases from J, the gap between germline ends came to 26 bases. The CDR3 has 17 amino acids. This clone was counted a single time. Authors' data handling: Amplification from reference gene primers served as the basis for estimated nucleated cell counts. Profiled with immunoSEQ multiplex PCR; TCRdb holds only in-frame clones, not every one. Clone size and V and J calls were adopted from that table, with D and trimming inferred from the DNA. The sample includes about 150,000 clones, over 80% seen only once; the top ten take roughly 6.4%. Residents of about two dozen US areas, aged about 18 to 95 years, made up the participants. The study assigned cohorts using participant-reported clinical history.

The sample was PBMCs or T cells enriched from blood (not recorded which). The chain combines TRBV29-1 with TRBJ2-3; D may be TRBD2 (10 bases). This TCR was sampled from a woman aged 40 to 50 who had recovered from COVID-19. CDR3 bases: TGCAGCGCCCGGGGGAGAACTAGCGGGACAGGGACAGATACGCAGTATTTT. Translating gives CSARGRTSGTGTDTQYF.